One sample yielded the 16 T cell receptor beta chains listed below, sequenced in a study of T cell changes during pregnancy in multiple sclerosis. Assay: immunoSEQ multiplex PCR; the TCRdb copy retains only in-frame clones and omits some. The data hold 40,000 to 60,000 clones, with around 90% observed a single time. This sample comprised CD8+ T cells from peripheral blood mononuclear cells, obtained in the second trimester of pregnancy. All receptors derive from a female donor with multiple sclerosis, enrolled in a pregnancy study.

This clone has more than one count but fewer than ten. V and J are TRBV5-6 and TRBJ1-1, with a tentative D call TRBD1 (5 bases). The CDR3 loop spans 14 amino acids. Trimming removed 4 bases at V and 5 bases at J, with 15 bases between. The germline CDR1 and CDR2 sequences are SGHDT and YYEEEE. CDR3 nucleotides: TGTGCCAGCAGCCCCCGTCGGGGGGGGACTGAAGCTTTCTTT. The encoded protein is CASSPRRGGTEAFF.

V and J are TRBV29-1 and TRBJ2-7, with D possibly being TRBD1 (5 bases). The CDR3 runs 13 residues. V was clipped by 2 bases and J by 4 bases, with 12 bases between them. The germline CDR1 and CDR2 sequences are SQVTM and ANQGSEA. CDR3 in DNA: TGCAGCGTTGAATCAGGGTTGGGGTACGAGCAGTACTTC. It codes for CSVESGLGYEQYF.

V usage is TRBV27 and J usage is TRBJ2-7; 10 bases map to TRBD1. V lost 2 bases, J lost 6 bases, and 7 bases stayed unmatched. Germline CDR1 MNHEY, CDR2 SMNVEV (reference sequence). The CDR3 covers 15 residues. The CDR3 DNA follows: TGTGCCAGCAGTTTACTGACAGGGGGCGCGGGCGAGCAGTACTTC. This sequence encodes CASSLLTGGAGEQYF.

On this clone: The conserved final phenylalanine or tryptophan is absent from the CDR3, which likely points to a read error. Because the CDR3's place on the DNA is in doubt, the DNA is left out and the CDR3 is given as listed by TCRdb. The chain employs TRBV7-2 and TRBJ1-2; TRBD1, the table's D call, lacks a check against the DNA. The CDR3 adds up to 9 amino acids, both ends counted. Germline CDR1 is SGHTA and CDR2 is FQGNSA. The CDR3 loop reads CASTGQGIV.

The V gene is TRBV13, the J gene TRBJ2-7; TRBD2 matches at 10 bases. CDR3 length equals 18 residues. Unmatched junction bases numbered 8, after V lost 0 bases and J lost 0 bases. Germline CDR1 PRHDT, CDR2 FYEKMQ (reference sequence). The CDR3 DNA follows: TGTGCCAGCAGCTTAGGTGCTAGCGGGGGTCCGAGCTCCTACGAGCAGTACTTC. Its protein product is CASSLGASGGPSSYEQYF.

The chain joins TRBV29-1 to TRBJ2-5; D perhaps matches TRBD2 (6 bases). V lost 7 bases, J lost 4 bases, and 13 bases lay in between. The CDR3 contains 12 residues. Germline V CDR1 and CDR2: SQVTM, ANQGSEA. As DNA, the CDR3 is TGCAGCGCCTCGGGGGAAAGAGAGACCCAGTACTTC. Protein product: CSASGERETQYF. The full variable domain, its missing parts supplied by reference TRBV29-1 and TRBJ2-5, is SAVISQKPSRDICQRGTSLTIQCQVDSQVTMMFWYRQQPGQSLTLIATANQGSEATYESGFVIDKFPISRPNLTFSTLTVSNMSPEDSSIYLCSASGERETQYFGPGTRLLVL.

DNA of the CDR3: TGTGCCAGCAGCTCAGGGGGAAGCAATCAGCCCCAGCATTTT. Translated, it gives CASSSGGSNQPQHF. The chain has TRBV7-9 and TRBJ1-5; TRBD1 matches at 7 bases. Germline V gives CDR1 SEHNR, CDR2 FQNEAQ (reference sequence). V lost 4 bases and J lost 1; bases outside the gene matches: 1. The CDR3 extends over 14 amino acids.

The chain has TRBV27 and TRBJ2-7; tentatively, D is TRBD1 (6 bases). Germline loops: CDR1 MNHEY, CDR2 SMNVEV (reference sequence). V was cut by 2 bases and J by 5 bases, with 22 bases left in between. The CDR3 is 17 residues long. The CDR3 region has the DNA TGTGCCAGCAGTTTAAGCGCTTCTTGGTATGGGGGCGACGAGCAGTACTTC. Amino acid sequence: CASSLSASWYGGDEQYF.

V and J are TRBV11-2 and TRBJ2-7; 8 nucleotides match TRBD1. J lost 0 bases, V lost 5 bases, and 6 bases had no gene match. The germline gives CDR1 SGHAT, CDR2 FQNNGV. The CDR3 has 15 amino acids. The CDR3, as DNA: TGTGCCAGCAGCCAGGGGGCAGAGAGCTCCTACGAGCAGTACTTC. Translating gives CASSQGAESSYEQYF.

V gene TRBV10-2 combines with J gene TRBJ1-2; tentative D call: TRBD1 (6 bases). The CDR3 spans 12 residues. Germline V lookup: CDR1 WSHSY, CDR2 SAAADI. V was pared by 1 base and J by 14 bases, with 14 bases between. The CDR3 region has the DNA TGCGCCAGCAGTGAGTATAGGGACAATCGGACCTTC. Translated: CASSEYRDNRTF.

This sequence joins TRBV19 and TRBJ1-6; D call uncertain. From germline, CDR1 is LNHDA and CDR2 SQIVND (reference sequence). The CDR3 has 13 residues. Trimming shortened V by 8 bases and J by 5 bases, and 10 bases separated the two germline ends. CDR3 sequence reads: CASGRADNSPLHF. CDR3 in DNA: TGTGCCAGTGGGCGTGCCGATAATTCACCCCTCCACTTT.

The gene calls are TRBV6-5 and TRBJ1-1; a weak D match, TRBD1 (5 bases). Germline V gives CDR1 MNHEY, CDR2 SVGAGI. Trimming shortened V by 5 bases and J by 3 bases, and 13 bases separated the two germline ends. The CDR3 contains 14 residues. In DNA form, the CDR3 reads TGTGCCAGCAGTCCTCAGGGCCACTACACTGAAGCTTTCTTT. Protein: CASSPQGHYTEAFF.

The J gene is TRBJ1-5, the V gene TRBV30; TRBD1 agrees at 10 bases. V dropped 4 bases and J dropped 5; count of bases not matched to a gene: 8. The CDR3 extends over 15 amino acids. Germline V gene lookup returns CDR1 GTSNPN and CDR2 SVGIG (reference sequence). DNA of the CDR3: TGTGCCTGGAACCTCCCGGGACAGGGGTATCAGCCCCAGCATTTT. Translated: CAWNLPGQGYQPQHF. Together with reference TRBV30 and TRBJ1-5, the CDR3 gives the full variable domain: SQTIHQWPATLVQPVGSPLSLECTVEGTSNPNLYWYRQAAGRGLQLLFYSVGIGQISSEVPQNLSASRPQDRQFILSSKKLLLSDSGFYLCAWNLPGQGYQPQHFGDGTRLSIL.

The chain has TRBV9 and TRBJ2-1, with 15 bases matching TRBD2. CDR3 length: 16 residues. The germline V gene encodes CDR1 SGDLS and CDR2 YYNGEE. With 3 bases clipped from V and 8 bases from J, the junction kept 6 bases outside the gene matches. Here the CDR3 DNA reads TGTGCCAGCAGCGCCGGGACTAGCGGGGGGTGGTATGAGCAGTTCTTC. Protein product: CASSAGTSGGWYEQFF. The variable domain in full, completed from reference TRBV9 and TRBJ2-1, reads DSGVTQTPKHLITATGQRVTLRCSPRSGDLSVYWYQQSLDQGLQFLIQYYNGEERAKGNILERFSAQQFPDLHSELNLSSLELGDSALYFCASSAGTSGGWYEQFFGPGTRLTVL.

This chain uses TRBV19 with TRBJ2-4, with 10 nucleotides matching TRBD1. Germline CDR1 and CDR2: LNHDA and SQIVND (reference sequence). V lost 1 base, J lost 8 bases, and 11 bases stayed unmatched. CDR3 length: 17 residues. The DNA of the CDR3 is TGTGCCAGTAGTATAGGGTCGGGACAGGGGCTATTCGACATTCAGTACTTC. Translation: CASSIGSGQGLFDIQYF.

The chain is built from TRBV29-1 and TRBJ1-4; D remains ambiguous. The CDR3 contains 17 residues. The germline CDR1 and CDR2 sequences are SQVTM and ANQGSEA. V gave up 2 bases and J gave up 7 bases, with 23 bases separating them. Here the CDR3 reads CSVELGIEASPTEKLFF. The CDR3 DNA reads TGCAGCGTTGAATTAGGAATAGAAGCTAGCCCCACTGAAAAACTGTTTTTT.